Described below is a single TCR beta chain sequence and its context. Generated by immunoSEQ multiplex PCR, the TCRdb table keeps only in-frame clones and is missing some. The data contain tens of thousands of clones, around 94% of them singletons. The sample comes from a study of cytomegalovirus exposure and HLA in healthy donors. CDR3 length: 14 amino acids. Germline V lookup: CDR1 SEHNR, CDR2 FQNEAQ (reference sequence). Trimming removed 4 bases from V and 10 bases from J, with 16 bases in between. The origin of this receptor is a young woman in good health and CMV-seronegative. Sequences were obtained from PBMCs. V gene TRBV7-9 combines with J gene TRBJ1-4, with a weak D call TRBD1 (5 bases). The CDR3 sequence: CASSYLVQVGKLFF. The CDR3 region has the DNA TGTGCCAGCAGCTATCTCGTACAGGTTGGAAAACTGTTTTTT.